Listed below are T cell receptor beta chains from one sample, sequenced in a study of blood T cells in healthy people across ages. TCRdb re-derived calls from the 5' RACE reads in MiXCR, one entry per CDR3 protein. The sample has 1.5 million or so distinct CDR3 sequences; 35% to 45% are singletons. The sequenced sample consisted of blood. Source of these receptors: a young woman in good health. Each CDR3 is given with its conserved first and last residue. The order of the fields is V gene, J gene, D gene, clone size, CDR3 DNA, CDR3 protein. The D gene is left open where the match is weak. The size field is filled for only some rows; it gives once, few, many or a size class.

TRBV4-1,TRBJ1-6,.,.,TGCGCCAGCAGCCAAGAAGGGAAGGTCTACAATCCACCCCTCCACTTT,CASSQEGKVYNPPLHF
TRBV12-3/TRBV12-4,TRBJ1-1,TRBD1,.,TGTGCCAGCAGAGCGGGACAGGGGGTTACTGAAGCTTTCTTT,CASRAGQGVTEAFF
TRBV5-1,TRBJ1-2,.,.,TGCGCCAGCAGCTTAGGGGCGACAGCTACCTTAAACTATGGCTACACCTTC,CASSLGATATLNYGYTF
TRBV20-1,TRBJ2-3,.,.,TGCAGTGCTAGTCTCGACGGAGTGACATTCGCAGATACGCAGTATTTT,CSASLDGVTFADTQYF
TRBV12-3/TRBV12-4,TRBJ2-2,.,.,TGTGCCAGCAGTCCTCAGACCACCGGGGAGCTGTTTTTT,CASSPQTTGELFF
TRBV21-1,TRBJ2-7,.,.,TGTGCCAGCAGCCCCATCCTGGACAGGTGCTCCTACGAGCAGTACTTC,CASSPILDRCSYEQYF
TRBV6-1,TRBJ2-1,.,.,TGTGCCAGCAGTGACCATGAGCAGTTCTTC,CASSDHEQFF
TRBV6-1,TRBJ2-7,.,.,TGTGCCAGTTCCGGGCAGTCCTACAATGAGCAGTACTTC,CASSGQSYNEQYF
TRBV7-7,TRBJ2-5,TRBD2,.,TGTGCCAGCAGCCCGGGACTAGCGGGATCGGGAGTAAAGACCCAGTACTTC,CASSPGLAGSGVKTQYF
TRBV6-5,TRBJ2-7,.,few,TGTGCCAGCAGTTACTCAAAAACAGGGATTCCCTCCTACAATGAGCAGTACTTC,CASSYSKTGIPSYNEQYF
TRBV20-1,TRBJ2-3,.,.,TGCAGTGCAAGCCCCGGGACCGCTCGCACAGATACGCAGTATTTT,CSASPGTARTDTQYF
TRBV20-1,TRBJ2-7,.,.,TGCAGTGCTGGGGGGGGAGACAGGGCCTACGAGCAGTACTTC,CSAGGGDRAYEQYF
TRBV10-3,TRBJ1-1,TRBD1,few,TGTGCCATCAGTGATCCCGGCGGACAGGGGACTGAAGCTTTCTTT,CAISDPGGQGTEAFF
TRBV20-1,TRBJ2-3,TRBD1,.,TGCAGTGCGCTTGCGGACAGGGGCACAGATACGCAGTATTTT,CSALADRGTDTQYF
TRBV12-3/TRBV12-4,TRBJ2-7,TRBD1,.,TGTGCCAGCAGTTTACAGGGGGCGGGCTTTTACGAGCAGTACTTC,CASSLQGAGFYEQYF
TRBV12-3/TRBV12-4,TRBJ2-2,.,.,TGTGCCAGCAGCCTCGGCCCCTACACCGGGGAGCTGTTTTTT,CASSLGPYTGELFF
TRBV7-8,TRBJ2-2,.,.,TGTGCCAGCAGCTCCAACCCTGACGTGGGGGGCGATATCGGGGAGCTGTTTTTT,CASSSNPDVGGDIGELFF
TRBV10-2,TRBJ2-4,.,.,TGCGCCAGCCTTCTTAGGGCTGAGCAGTACTTC,CASLLRAEQYF
TRBV2,TRBJ2-1,TRBD2,.,TGTGCCAGCGGTGAAGCGGGACTCGGACTAGCGGGTGTTGAGCAGTTCTTC,CASGEAGLGLAGVEQFF
TRBV5-1,TRBJ2-7,TRBD1,.,TGCGCCAGCAGCTACCGGGACAGGGTCAACGAGCAGTACTTC,CASSYRDRVNEQYF
TRBV4-1,TRBJ1-1,.,.,TGCGCCAGCAGCCAACGCCCGCATAGCGGGGGTGATACTGAAGCTTTCTTT,CASSQRPHSGGDTEAFF
TRBV4-1,TRBJ2-5,TRBD2,.,TGCGCCAGCAGCCCGGGGGGTAAGGGGGAGACCCAGTACTTC,CASSPGGKGETQYF
TRBV6-5,TRBJ2-3,.,.,TGTGCCAGCAGTTACTCGAGTTTCGCGGGATTCACAGATACGCAGTATTTT,CASSYSSFAGFTDTQYF
TRBV20-1,TRBJ1-1,.,few,TGCAGTGGCCTTCGACAGGAAAGGACTGAAGCTTTCTTT,CSGLRQERTEAFF
TRBV3-1,TRBJ2-3,TRBD2,few,TGTGCCAGCAGCAAGGGGCCTAGCGGGAGGGTTGGCACAGATACGCAGTATTTT,CASSKGPSGRVGTDTQYF
TRBV6-5,TRBJ2-1,.,.,TGTGCCAGCAGTTCCTGGAATGAATACGAGCAGTTCTTC,CASSSWNEYEQFF
TRBV14,TRBJ1-2,.,.,TGTGCCAGCAGCCAAACATCCAGGCTTCCCTATGGCTACACCTTC,CASSQTSRLPYGYTF
TRBV20-1,TRBJ2-5,TRBD2,.,TGCAGTGCTAGTCGACTAGCGGGGGGCCCGTACCAAGAGACCCAGTACTTC,CSASRLAGGPYQETQYF
TRBV7-2,TRBJ2-3,.,many,TGTGCCAGCAGCTTATCCTGGACGGGCGAGCATACGCAGTATTTT,CASSLSWTGEHTQYF
TRBV6-1,TRBJ1-2,.,few,TGTGCCAGCAGTAATCGGGACATAGCCTATGGCTACACCTTC,CASSNRDIAYGYTF
TRBV10-3,TRBJ2-1,.,few,TGTGCCATCAAGGCGTCGGGACAGGGGCCACCGGGACTAGCGTTCTCCTACAATGAGCAGTTCTTC,CAIKASGQGPPGLAFSYNEQFF
TRBV12-3/TRBV12-4,TRBJ1-2,TRBD1,few,TGTGCCAGCAGTTTAGGGGGACAGGGGGCTAACGGCTACACCTTC,CASSLGGQGANGYTF
TRBV3-1,TRBJ2-7,.,.,TGTGCCAGCAGCCAATACGGGGCCGATTTCTCCTACAATGAGCAGTACTTC,CASSQYGADFSYNEQYF
TRBV20-1,TRBJ2-1,TRBD1,few,TGCAGTGCTGGGGGACAGTACAATGAGCAGTTCTTC,CSAGGQYNEQFF
TRBV2,TRBJ2-1,TRBD1,.,TGTGCCAGCAGTGTGGGGACAGGGTACAATGAGCAGTTCTTC,CASSVGTGYNEQFF
TRBV7-9,TRBJ2-1,.,few,TGTGCCAGCAGCGGGCTTAACAATGAGCAGTTCTTC,CASSGLNNEQFF
TRBV29-1,TRBJ1-2,.,few,TGCAGCGTCGATTCCATACGGACAAGGGACCCCTACTATGGCTACACCTTC,CSVDSIRTRDPYYGYTF
TRBV30,TRBJ2-1,.,.,TGTGCCTGGGGTGGTCGGGGCGGACCCTACAATGAGCAGTTCTTC,CAWGGRGGPYNEQFF
TRBV12-3/TRBV12-4,TRBJ2-7,.,few,TGTGCCAGCAGTTTAGCGGGGATTTCCCTCCACGAGCAGTACTTC,CASSLAGISLHEQYF
TRBV10-3,TRBJ1-6,.,.,TGTGCCATCAGTGGGGTGGATGGTTCACCCCTCCACTTT,CAISGVDGSPLHF
TRBV12-3/TRBV12-4,TRBJ2-1,TRBD2,.,TGTGCCAGCAGTCGACTAGCGGGAGGGGTGGATGAGCAGTTCTTC,CASSRLAGGVDEQFF
TRBV4-1,TRBJ2-1,.,.,TGCGCCAGCAGCCAATCCGGACAGCCCTTCGATGAGCAGTTCTTC,CASSQSGQPFDEQFF
TRBV6-2/TRBV6-3,TRBJ2-3,.,.,TGTGCCAGCAAACGGCGGACGGGTCCCTTCGCTTCAGATACGCAGTATTTT,CASKRRTGPFASDTQYF
TRBV9,TRBJ2-1,.,.,TGTGCCAGCAGCGCCGACTGGTTGGGGGACTCCTACAATGAGCAGTTCTTC,CASSADWLGDSYNEQFF
TRBV7-2,TRBJ2-7,TRBD1,.,TGTGCCAGCAGCTCGGACAGGTTTACCTACAATGAGCAGTACTTC,CASSSDRFTYNEQYF
TRBV7-9,TRBJ2-7,.,.,TGTGCCAGCAGCTCGGACAGAAAAAGCTCCTACGAGCAGTACTTC,CASSSDRKSSYEQYF
TRBV12-3/TRBV12-4,TRBJ2-3,TRBD1,.,TGTGCCACAACGGACAGGGGGCGAGCAGATACGCAGTATTTT,CATTDRGRADTQYF
TRBV25-1,TRBJ1-2,TRBD1,.,TGTGCCAGCAGTGTGCCCCGGGACAGGGAGATTATGCGTGGCTACACCTTC,CASSVPRDREIMRGYTF
TRBV27,TRBJ2-3,.,.,TGTGCCAGCAGTTTATCCTACTACACAGATACGCAGTATTTT,CASSLSYYTDTQYF
TRBV9,TRBJ2-3,TRBD2,few,TGTGCCAGCAGCGTACAGCGGGGGGGCCTAACGCGCACAGATACGCAGTATTTT,CASSVQRGGLTRTDTQYF
TRBV27,TRBJ2-3,.,.,TGTGCCAGCAGCGACCCCGGGAGCACAGATACGCAGTATTTT,CASSDPGSTDTQYF
TRBV3-1,TRBJ2-5,TRBD2,.,TGTGCCAGCAGCCCACATGCTAGCGGGACCTCCAGGACCCAGTACTTC,CASSPHASGTSRTQYF
TRBV7-9,TRBJ2-7,TRBD1,.,TGTGCCAGCAGCGGCCGGGACAGCGAGTGTGAGCAGTACTTC,CASSGRDSECEQYF